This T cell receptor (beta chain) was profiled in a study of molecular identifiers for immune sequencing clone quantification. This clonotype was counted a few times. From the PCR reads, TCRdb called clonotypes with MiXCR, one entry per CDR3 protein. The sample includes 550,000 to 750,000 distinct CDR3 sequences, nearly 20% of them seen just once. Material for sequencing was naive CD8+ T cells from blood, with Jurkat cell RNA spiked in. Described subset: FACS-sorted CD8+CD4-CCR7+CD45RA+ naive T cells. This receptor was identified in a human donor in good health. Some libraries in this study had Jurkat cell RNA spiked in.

As DNA, the CDR3 is TGTGCCAGTGACAACGGACAGGGTAGGGCGAAAAACATTCAGTACTTC. Translation gives CASDNGQGRAKNIQYF. The chain recombines TRBV19 with TRBJ2-4; 8 nucleotides agree with TRBD1. The CDR3 runs to 16 residues. The V segment lost 8 bases and the J segment 4 bases; nucleotides outside the gene matches: 13. Germline CDR1 LNHDA, CDR2 SQIVND (reference sequence).